Sequencing of this T cell receptor beta chain was carried out in a study of identical twins. On this clonotype itself: Its specificity is not known.

General study points: Models underestimated TCR alpha sharing (out-of-frame) in monozygotic twins.

The V and J ends lost 6 bases and 10 bases respectively, with 15 bases between them. This CDR3 contains 11 residues. The germline V gene encodes CDR1 SQVTM and CDR2 ANQGSEA. One entry per CDR3 protein, called by TCRdb with MiXCR from the 5' RACE reads. The sample gives about 810,000 distinct CDR3 sequences, more than 9% of which show up once; around 1.5% is in the top ten. These same data were also listed under a study on yellow fever vaccine responses in identical twins.

The source of this sequence is a woman between 18 and 29 years old in good health. Sequencing was done on a sample of PBMCs. V usage is TRBV29-1 and J usage is TRBJ1-1; D uncertain. The DNA of the CDR3 is TGCAGCGTCGACGAGACCCTCTCAGCTTTCTTT. Its translation: CSVDETLSAFF.